The sequence of this TCR beta chain was determined in a study of T cell responses to AZD1222 COVID-19 vaccine listed by TCRdb under 2021. Regarding the study in general: AZD1222 recipients with second doses at about 4 weeks or about 12 weeks were pooled, because spike-specific TCR depth and breadth did not differ between schedules. A total of around 240 trial participants underwent TCR sequencing, of whom 207 received two doses of AZD1222 and around 25 received two doses of the MenACWY control vaccine. Enrollment into the trials was organized by age into subgroups of 18-55, 56-69 and 70-plus years, and those subgroups contained approximately 150, 30 and 60 TCR-sequenced participants, respectively.

The CDR3 regions of human TCRbeta chains were analyzed by immunosequencing. The published analysis was carried out like this. TCRs in the repertoires were compared against a reference library of SARS-CoV-2-specific TCRs that had been generated with the MIRA antigen-specificity platform. Breadth meant the fraction of unique TCRs that were SARS-CoV-2-associated, whereas depth meant the fraction of total T cells that were SARS-CoV-2-associated. Using the MIRA data, every spike-specific TCR was mapped to the spike region that the TCR reacted to and assigned to either a CD4 or a CD8 class. Log10-transformed breadth and depth values were compared by one-way ANOVA with Sidak's multiple comparisons tests. TCRdb limited this immuneACCESS table to in-frame rearrangements with V and J called. A share of clones is missing; checked studies link under half to unresolved V genes, and the rest is unexplained. V and J calls plus clone size are reproduced from that table; the DNA served to infer D and trimming. Here the sample has around 130,000 clones; roughly nine tenths occur a single time. The ten largest account for under 3.5% of the sample.

What the authors observed across the whole study: Reportedly, almost half of the unique spike-specific TCRs recognized epitopes lying outside the regions that are mutated in the B.1.351 and B.1.1.7 variants. CD4 TCRs associated with the vaccine covered the entire spike protein, and the dominant responses were in regions 160-218 and 743-854. Because no samples from the day 14 peak response were available, repertoires could be characterized only after the peak T cell response. Participants were mostly white British and included more females than males, and it was suggested by the authors that clonal diversity may have been underestimated. Spike-specific TCR breadth and depth rose significantly after two AZD1222 doses compared with day 0 and with MenACWY recipients. In the small 56-69-year group, the increase in depth fell short of significance, most likely because of low power. Conclusions about previously exposed vaccinees were limited because only 5 or 6 AZD1222 recipients were SARS-CoV-2 seropositive at baseline.

Including cysteine and phenylalanine, the CDR3 has 16 amino acids. Just the 48-base CDR3 DNA is kept, in frame starting at base 1. The junction shows trimming of 1 base on V and 4 bases on J, plus 15 bases between the germline ends. On this clone itself: The antigen it binds to is not known. Base qualities are not recorded, but no much larger clone differs from it by a single base.

The time point label for this specimen denotes: baseline before first vaccination. Vaccinee samples came from UK trials COV001 and COV002, including a single-blind randomized controlled phase 2/3 trial of AZD1222 (ChAdOx1 nCoV-19) in healthy adults. For TCRbeta chain sequencing, PBMC samples were collected from trial participants at day 0 and at day 28 after the second dose. The source of this sequence is an adult in good health. The sample in question was peripheral blood, obtained on day 0 of AZD1222 vaccination. The chain employs TRBV5-7 and TRBJ2-4; perhaps TRBD2 is the D gene, with 6 bases matching. TRBV5-7 has ORF status, its function being uncertain. The CDR3 corresponds to CASSLSHWDLKNIQYF. The DNA reads TGTGCCAGCAGCTTGTCCCATTGGGACTTGAAAAACATTCAGTACTTC.